What follows are 27 T cell receptor beta chains derived from one specimen sequenced in a study of blood T cell dynamics during melanoma immunotherapy. Described time point: pre-treatment baseline. This table comes from immunoSEQ multiplex PCR, and its TCRdb copy is limited to in-frame clones, with some not included. The data show thousands of clones, around 90% seen once. This specimen was blood, taken from a patient treated with checkpoint blockade. The receptors come from a human donor with melanoma.

Written as DNA, the CDR3 is TGTGCCAGAGGGGTAAGGTACAATGAGCAGTTCTTC. It codes for CARGVRYNEQFF. The rearrangement uses TRBV28 and TRBJ2-1, with D perhaps matching TRBD1 (5 bases). Trimming pared 9 bases from V and 4 bases from J, leaving 10 bases between. CDR1 and CDR2 (germline): MDHEN, SYDVKM. CDR3 size: 12 residues.

The chain is built from TRBV4-1 and TRBJ2-7; D tentatively fits TRBD1 or TRBD2 (5 bases each). V was pared by 0 bases and J by 8 bases, with 14 bases between. The CDR3 is 14 residues long. From germline, CDR1 is MGHRA and CDR2 YSYEKL. In DNA, the CDR3 is TGCGCCAGCAGCCAAGAGGGATTGGGGGAGCAGCAGTACTTC. It specifies CASSQEGLGEQQYF.

The chain's CDR3 is CASSYDGTGFGNEQYF. The DNA of the CDR3 is TGTGCCAGCAGTTACGACGGGACAGGGTTTGGGAACGAGCAGTACTTC. The chain is built from TRBV6-5 and TRBJ2-5; TRBD1 matches at 9 bases. The J call may be mistaken, given a closer DNA end match to TRBJ2-7. This CDR3 spans 16 amino acids. CDR1 MNHEY and CDR2 SVGAGI come from the germline V gene.

The V call is TRBV28, the J call TRBJ2-7; 10 bases fit TRBD2. The CDR3 runs 15 residues. The ends lost 5 bases at V and 4 bases at J; junction bases unmatched: 8. Per the germline V gene, CDR1 is MDHEN and CDR2 is SYDVKM. The DNA of the CDR3 is TGTGCCAGCAGTACAATCGGGACTAGCGAGTACGAGCAGTACTTC. It codes for CASSTIGTSEYEQYF.

In its sample, this clone was seen a few times. The chain is built from TRBV28 and TRBJ1-1; no clear D. The V gene lost 2 bases and the J gene lost 0 bases, with 10 bases spanning the gap. The CDR3 loop spans 15 amino acids. CDR1 and CDR2 (germline): MDHEN, SYDVKM. The CDR3 loop is CASSLPARMNTEAFF. In DNA form, the CDR3 reads TGTGCCAGCAGTTTACCGGCCAGGATGAACACTGAAGCTTTCTTT.

This clone was observed once. The CDR3 protein is CASRVTGGTDTQYF. DNA of the CDR3: TGTGCCAGCAGGGTAACAGGGGGCACAGATACGCAGTATTTT. The rearrangement uses TRBV27 and TRBJ2-3; 7 bases align to TRBD1. J lost 1 base, V lost 6 bases, and 4 bases had no gene match. Germline V lookup: CDR1 MNHEY, CDR2 SMNVEV (reference sequence). The CDR3 is made up of 14 amino acids.

The chain combines TRBV12-2 with TRBJ2-7; the D call of TRBD1 is as the table states it, not checked on the DNA. TRBV12-2 corresponds to a pseudogene. The CDR3 contains 15 residues. This CDR3 reads CASRLGSQGRYEQYF. The CDR3 bases are TGTGCAAGTCGCTTAGGATCCCAGGGTAGGTACGAGCAGTACTTC.

This rearrangement joins TRBV6-6 to TRBJ2-1; 14 bases fit TRBD2. Losses at the gene ends were 10 bases for V and 10 bases for J; bases not matched to a gene: 6. The CDR3 spans 13 residues. From germline, CDR1 is MNHNY and CDR2 SVGAGI (reference sequence). The CDR3, as DNA: TGTGCCACCAGACTAGCGGGAGGGCACGAGCAGTTCTTC. This codes for CATRLAGGHEQFF.

The CDR3 here is CASRDAGGVNEQFF. CDR3 nucleotide sequence: TGCGCCAGCCGAGACGCGGGAGGAGTCAATGAGCAGTTCTTC. The chain links TRBV5-1 to TRBJ2-1; TRBD2 matches at 8 bases. This CDR3 is built from 14 residues. CDR1 and CDR2 from the germline V gene are SGHRS and YFSETQ. The V segment lost 7 bases and the J segment 6 bases; nucleotides outside the gene matches: 9.

This chain joins TRBV2 and TRBJ2-3; 7 bases are shared with TRBD2. The CDR3 sequence is 15 residues long. V was pared by 4 bases and J by 5 bases, with 9 bases of the junction left unmatched. Germline V gene data show CDR1 as SNHLY and CDR2 as FYNNEI. As DNA, the CDR3 is TGTGCCAGCAGTGGGGCAGCGGGATATTTAGATACGCAGTATTTT. Translated: CASSGAAGYLDTQYF.

The chain combines TRBV19 with TRBJ2-3, with D perhaps matching TRBD1 (5 bases). CDR1 is LNHDA and CDR2 is SQIVND in the germline V gene (reference sequence). The CDR3 runs 16 residues. Trimming cost V 6 bases and J 0 bases, with 16 bases left between them. CDR3 loop: CASRSTGYSSTDTQYF. The CDR3 DNA follows: TGTGCCAGTAGGAGTACAGGATACTCTAGCACAGATACGCAGTATTTT. Combining the CDR3 with reference TRBV19 and TRBJ2-3 gives the whole variable domain DGGITQSPKYLFRKEGQNVTLSCEQNLNHDAMYWYRQDPGQGLRLIYYSQIVNDFQKGDIAEGYSVSREKKESFPLTVTSAQKNPTAFYLCASRSTGYSSTDTQYFGPGTRLTVL.

This chain connects TRBV5-1 to TRBJ2-1; 10 nucleotides align to TRBD2. Per the germline V gene, CDR1 is SGHRS and CDR2 is YFSETQ. After removal of 2 bases from V and 5 bases from J, the junction contained 4 bases not matched to a gene. The CDR3 runs to 15 residues. Written as DNA, the CDR3 is TGCGCCAGCAGCTTAGCGGGAGGGCGGAACAATGAGCAGTTCTTC. Residues: CASSLAGGRNNEQFF.

CDR3 sequence (DNA): TGTGCCAGCAGCGTAGACCGCGCGGGAGGGGGAGATACGCAGTATTTT. Protein sequence: CASSVDRAGGGDTQYF. The gene calls are TRBV9 and TRBJ2-3, with 9 bases aligning to TRBD2. Germline lookup yields CDR1 SGDLS and CDR2 YYNGEE. With V trimmed by 0 bases and J by 5 bases, 7 bases remained unmatched. The CDR3 has 16 residues.

In regard to this clone: A read error may produce the germline difference seen at one junction end. The V gene is TRBV5-4, the J gene TRBJ1-2; TRBD1 is a possible D gene (6 bases). Germline V gene data show CDR1 as SGHNT and CDR2 as YYREEE (reference sequence). This CDR3 contains 13 residues. The chain's CDR3 is CASSPDHRDGCTF. DNA for the CDR3: TGTGCCAGCAGCCCGGACCACAGGGATGGCTGCACCTTC.

CDR3 protein: CASSLVKTGSETQYF. In DNA, the CDR3 is TGTGCCAGCAGCTTGGTGAAAACAGGGAGCGAGACCCAGTACTTC. V and J are TRBV5-6 and TRBJ2-5; TRBD1 is a possible D gene (6 bases). The CDR3 is 15 amino acids. The germline V gene encodes CDR1 SGHDT and CDR2 YYEEEE. V was trimmed by 0 bases and J by 5 bases, leaving 14 bases between them.

The rearrangement uses TRBV5-6 and TRBJ2-7, with a tentative D call TRBD2 (6 bases). Per germline, CDR1 SGHDT and CDR2 YYEEEE. The CDR3 is 14 residues long. V was cut by 1 base and J by 3 bases, with 11 bases left in between. CDR3 region: CASSLTGVLYEQYF. CDR3 sequence (DNA): TGTGCCAGCAGCTTGACGGGAGTTCTCTACGAGCAGTACTTC. The full variable domain, its missing parts supplied by reference TRBV5-6 and TRBJ2-7, is DAGVTQSPTHLIKTRGQQVTLRCSPKSGHDTVSWYQQALGQGPQFIFQYYEEEERQRGNFPDRFSGHQFPNYSSELNVNALLLGDSALYLCASSLTGVLYEQYFGPGTRLTVT.

J is TRBJ2-1 and V is TRBV7-6, with D unclear. Germline CDR1 SGHVS, CDR2 FNYEAQ. V was cut by 1 base and J by 6 bases, with 16 bases left in between. The CDR3 has 16 amino acids. The CDR3 nucleotides read TGTGCCAGCAGCTTAGGCACCTCAGGCTTGCCCAATGAGCAGTTCTTC. This translates into CASSLGTSGLPNEQFF.

J is TRBJ1-4 and V is TRBV6-1; possibly TRBD1 for D (5 bases). Trimming stripped 1 base from V and 11 bases from J, with 17 bases between. CDR1 and CDR2 from the germline V gene are MNHNS and SASEGT. CDR3 length: 15 residues. CDR3 coding DNA: TGTGCCAGCAGTGAAGAAGGGGTCGGTATCAGGAAACTGTTTTTT. Translated: CASSEEGVGIRKLFF.

The chain employs TRBV7-9 and TRBJ1-1, with unresolved D. The CDR3 contains 11 residues. Looked up from germline, CDR1 is SEHNR and CDR2 is FQNEAQ (reference sequence). V gave up 5 bases and J gave up 6 bases, with 7 bases separating them. The CDR3 bases are TGTGCCAGCAGCCTCCTCGCTGAAGCTTTCTTT. Amino acids: CASSLLAEAFF.

The rearrangement uses TRBV7-9 and TRBJ2-1; D call uncertain. Per germline, CDR1 SEHNR and CDR2 FQNEAQ (reference sequence). The germline V and J ends were trimmed by 5 bases and 8 bases, with 7 bases remaining between them. The CDR3 spans 11 residues. CDR3 residues: CASSRSYEQFF. CDR3 DNA sequence: TGTGCCAGCAGCCGGAGTTATGAGCAGTTCTTC.

This clone was observed a single time. The chain has TRBV2 and TRBJ1-2; 7 bases are a match to TRBD1. The germline gives CDR1 SNHLY, CDR2 FYNNEI. The J segment lost 2 bases and the V segment lost 0 bases, leaving 3 bases of the junction unmatched. CDR3 length: 15 amino acids. Here the CDR3 DNA reads TGTGCCAGCAGTGAAGCTACAGGGGCCAACTATGGCTACACCTTC. It encodes CASSEATGANYGYTF.

The CDR3 DNA follows: TGTGCCAGCAGCTTGACTAGCGGGAGGGTGGCCTCCTACGAGCAGTACTTC. Translating gives CASSLTSGRVASYEQYF. This chain uses TRBV5-6 with TRBJ2-7; the match to TRBD2 covers 13 bases. V was clipped by 1 base and J by 0 bases; unmatched bases: 4. The CDR3 extends over 17 amino acids. Germline V gene sequence: CDR1 SGHDT, CDR2 YYEEEE.

The genes are TRBV6-5 and TRBJ1-2; no clear D gene. The CDR3 totals 16 residues. V lost 0 bases to trimming and J lost 4 bases, with 15 bases between them. Germline V gene sequence: CDR1 MNHEY, CDR2 SVGAGI. The CDR3 region is CASSYSTLGGGYGYTF. In DNA, the CDR3 is TGTGCCAGCAGTTACTCTACCCTCGGAGGTGGCTATGGCTACACCTTC.

The chain is built from TRBV28 and TRBJ2-5; D may be TRBD1 (6 bases). The end of the DNA aligns better with TRBJ2-7, so the J call may be wrong. The CDR3 runs to 12 residues. Looked up from germline, CDR1 is MDHEN and CDR2 is SYDVKM. This chain's CDR3 is CASRDRTYEQYF. Here the CDR3 DNA reads TGTGCCAGCAGGGACAGAACCTACGAGCAGTACTTC.

Judged by abundance, this clone is large. The V gene is TRBV5-1, the J gene TRBJ1-1, with a possible D match to TRBD1 (5 bases). The CDR3 is made up of 18 amino acids. The germline gives CDR1 SGHRS, CDR2 YFSETQ. The V end lost 0 bases, the J end lost 5 bases, and 23 bases lay between the germline ends. The CDR3 here is CASSLGVGQDRWGTEAFF. CDR3 coding DNA: TGCGCCAGCAGCTTGGGTGTGGGGCAAGACCGCTGGGGTACTGAAGCTTTCTTT.

V gene TRBV27 combines with J gene TRBJ2-7; D is ambiguous. The length of the CDR3 is 14 residues. V lost 0 bases and J 0 bases, leaving 6 bases between the germline ends. Germline values: CDR1 MNHEY, CDR2 SMNVEV (reference sequence). DNA of the CDR3: TGTGCCAGCAGTTTATCGAGGAACTCCTACGAGCAGTACTTC. Protein sequence: CASSLSRNSYEQYF.

The genes are TRBV28 and TRBJ1-5, with a possible D match to TRBD1 (5 bases). Germline CDR1 MDHEN, CDR2 SYDVKM. The CDR3 covers 14 residues. Trimming cost V 10 bases and J 2 bases, with 15 bases left between them. CDR3 sequence reads: CATTRGEGNQPQHF. CDR3 sequence (DNA): TGTGCCACCACTCGAGGGGAGGGCAATCAGCCCCAGCATTTT.